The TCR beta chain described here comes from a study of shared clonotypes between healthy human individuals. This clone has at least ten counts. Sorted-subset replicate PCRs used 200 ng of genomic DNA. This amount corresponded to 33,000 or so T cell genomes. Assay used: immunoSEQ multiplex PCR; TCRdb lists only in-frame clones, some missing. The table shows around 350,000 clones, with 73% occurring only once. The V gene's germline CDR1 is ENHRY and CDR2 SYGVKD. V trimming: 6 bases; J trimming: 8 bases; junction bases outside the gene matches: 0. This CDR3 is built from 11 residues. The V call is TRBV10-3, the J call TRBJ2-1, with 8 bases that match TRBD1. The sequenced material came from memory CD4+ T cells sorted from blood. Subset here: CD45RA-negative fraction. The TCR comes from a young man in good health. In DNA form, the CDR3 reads TGTGCCATCAGGACAGGGGATGAGCAGTTCTTC. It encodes CAIRTGDEQFF.